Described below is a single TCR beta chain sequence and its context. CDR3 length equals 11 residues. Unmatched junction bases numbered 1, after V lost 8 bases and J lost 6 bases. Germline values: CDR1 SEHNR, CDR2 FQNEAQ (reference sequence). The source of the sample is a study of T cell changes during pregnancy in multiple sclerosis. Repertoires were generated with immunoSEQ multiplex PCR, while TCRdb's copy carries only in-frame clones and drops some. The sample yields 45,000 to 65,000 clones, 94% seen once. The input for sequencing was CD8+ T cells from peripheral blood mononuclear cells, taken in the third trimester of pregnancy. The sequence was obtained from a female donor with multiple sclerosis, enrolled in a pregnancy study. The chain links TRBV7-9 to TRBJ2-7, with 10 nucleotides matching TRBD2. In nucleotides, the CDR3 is TGTGCCAGCTCTAGCGGGAGCGAGCAGTACTTC. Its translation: CASSSGSEQYF.